These 21 T cell receptor beta chains share one sample of origin, sequenced in a study of PD-1 blockade in classical Hodgkin lymphoma (dated by TCRdb to 2018 to 2020). Sample time point, as interpreted from the label and publication: cycle 1 day 1 (C1D1), immediately before nivolumab initiation. All trial patients had relapsed after autologous stem cell transplantation, with cohorts A, B and C differing in prior brentuximab vedotin exposure. The library was produced with the immunoSEQ multiplex PCR assay. TCRdb stores this immuneACCESS table with in-frame sequences only. Part of the clones is absent; in the studies checked, under half of the shortfall reflects unresolved V genes, and no reason is known for the rest. This sample lists some 21,000 clones; less than 80% were detected once. In total, the top ten clones hold 20% to 25% of the sample. Sample: peripheral blood mononuclear cells (PBMCs), taken at baseline. These receptors came from a human donor with classical Hodgkin lymphoma.

The genes are TRBV19 and TRBJ1-3; TRBD1 aligns across 9 bases. Per germline, CDR1 LNHDA and CDR2 SQIVND (reference sequence). With 7 bases clipped from V and 3 bases from J, the junction kept 4 bases outside the gene matches. The CDR3 is 14 amino acids. The CDR3 loop reads CASKVDRGGNTIYF. The CDR3 DNA reads TGTGCCAGTAAGGTGGACAGGGGTGGAAACACCATATATTTT.

The chain employs TRBV7-2 and TRBJ1-3; no clear D. This CDR3 region has 16 residues. The germline V gene encodes CDR1 SGHTA and CDR2 FQGNSA. V lost 3 bases and J lost 0, with 12 bases in between. The CDR3 reads CASSFGPSYSGNTIYF. CDR3 sequence (DNA): TGTGCCAGCAGCTTCGGCCCGTCCTACTCTGGAAACACCATATATTTT.

The J gene is TRBJ2-7, the V gene TRBV30; D may be TRBD1 (5 bases). The CDR3 covers 13 residues. The V gene lost 4 bases and the J gene lost 1 base, with 11 bases spanning the gap. Germline V lookup: CDR1 GTSNPN, CDR2 SVGIG (reference sequence). The CDR3 protein is CAWTEDRSYEQYF. The CDR3 nucleotides read TGTGCCTGGACAGAAGACAGATCCTACGAGCAGTACTTC.

The J gene is TRBJ1-1, the V gene TRBV25-1; TRBD1 agrees at 8 bases. V shed 6 bases, J shed 3 bases, and the junction held 3 bases outside the gene matches. Germline V gene lookup returns CDR1 MGHDK and CDR2 SYGVNS. This CDR3 is 13 amino acids long. The CDR3 is CASSGQGHTEAFF. As DNA, the CDR3 is TGTGCCAGCAGCGGACAGGGACACACTGAAGCTTTCTTT.

This clone was recorded a few times. V usage is TRBV29-1 and J usage is TRBJ1-1, with D tentatively TRBD1 (5 bases). There are 15 residues in the CDR3. Deletions cut 2 bases from V and 0 bases from J, with 13 bases between. From germline, CDR1 is SQVTM and CDR2 ANQGSEA. This chain's CDR3 is CSVEYRQTMNTEAFF. The CDR3 DNA follows: TGCAGCGTTGAATACCGACAGACCATGAACACTGAAGCTTTCTTT.

The chain couples TRBV4-3 to TRBJ2-2, with D perhaps TRBD2 (7 bases). Germline V gene data show CDR1 as LGHNA and CDR2 as YSLEER. There are 17 residues in the CDR3. Trimming took off 1 base at V and 4 bases at J, with 16 bases between the two ends. CDR3 region: CASSQGRGGSITGELFF. Written as DNA, the CDR3 is TGCGCCAGCAGCCAAGGCAGGGGCGGGAGTATCACCGGGGAGCTGTTTTTT.

There are a few counts of this clone. The chain combines TRBV5-1 with TRBJ2-7, with D maybe TRBD1 (6 bases). The CDR3 has 13 amino acids. Trimming stripped 0 bases from V and 2 bases from J, with 6 bases between. Germline V gives CDR1 SGHRS, CDR2 YFSETQ. The CDR3 DNA is TGCGCCAGCAGCTTGGACAGGGCCTACGAGCAGTACTTC. As protein: CASSLDRAYEQYF.

The gene calls are TRBV30 and TRBJ1-5, with 9 bases matching TRBD1. V shed 7 bases and J 5 bases; nucleotides not matched to a gene: 18. Germline lookup yields CDR1 GTSNPN and CDR2 SVGIG (reference sequence). There are 17 residues in the CDR3. Here the CDR3 reads CAYKPGQGGIRHQPQHF. CDR3 DNA sequence: TGTGCCTATAAACCGGGACAGGGTGGTATCAGGCATCAGCCCCAGCATTTT.

The chain joins TRBV5-4 to TRBJ2-5, with D tentatively TRBD2 (5 bases). This CDR3 contains 13 residues. The germline V gene encodes CDR1 SGHNT and CDR2 YYREEE (reference sequence). V was shortened by 6 bases and J by 3 bases, with 12 bases between the two germline ends. The CDR3 DNA sequence: TGTGCCAGCATCCGCCCCGGGGAAGAGACCCAGTACTTC. This gives the protein CASIRPGEETQYF.

The chain combines TRBV27 with TRBJ2-3; the match to TRBD1 covers 9 bases. CDR1 is MNHEY, CDR2 SMNVEV, per germline (reference sequence). This CDR3 is built from 14 residues. V lost 6 bases, J lost 3 bases, and 4 bases stayed unmatched. The CDR3 reads CASSLQGATDTQYF. DNA of the CDR3: TGTGCCAGCAGCCTACAGGGGGCAACAGATACGCAGTATTTT.

V gene TRBV5-4 combines with J gene TRBJ2-5; D remains unclear. The CDR3 has 15 residues. The V gene lost 0 bases and the J gene lost 0 bases, with 9 bases spanning the gap. CDR1 and CDR2 from the germline V gene are SGHNT and YYREEE (reference sequence). The CDR3 sequence is CASSLDGLYQETQYF. The CDR3 nucleotides read TGTGCCAGCAGCTTGGATGGCCTGTACCAAGAGACCCAGTACTTC.

This clone is categorized as medium-sized. V is TRBV30 and J is TRBJ1-1; 7 nucleotides line up with TRBD1. The CDR3 covers 12 residues. CDR1 is GTSNPN and CDR2 is SVGIG in the germline V gene (reference sequence). V was pared by 5 bases and J by 7 bases, with 7 bases of the junction left unmatched. CDR3 coding DNA: TGTGCCTGGTGGGACAGCTTCAATGAAGCTTTCTTT. Translated, it gives CAWWDSFNEAFF.

V usage is TRBV29-1 and J usage is TRBJ2-7; TRBD2 matches 7 bases. The J segment lost 0 bases and the V segment lost 5 bases, leaving 10 bases of the junction unmatched. Per the germline V gene, CDR1 is SQVTM and CDR2 is ANQGSEA. This CDR3 has 15 residues. The CDR3 is CSVYLAERSSYEQYF. The CDR3 coding sequence is TGCAGCGTTTACCTAGCGGAGAGGAGCTCCTACGAGCAGTACTTC.

The genes are TRBV27 and TRBJ2-7, with D perhaps TRBD2 (6 bases). V lost 3 bases and J lost 4, with 10 bases in between. Germline-derived CDR1 and CDR2 are MNHEY and SMNVEV (reference sequence). The CDR3 consists of 13 residues. The CDR3 sequence is CASSFSAGYEQYF. As DNA, the CDR3 is TGTGCCAGCAGTTTCTCGGCGGGGTACGAGCAGTACTTC.

The chain employs TRBV29-1 and TRBJ1-2; D gene uncertain. Germline assignment: CDR1 SQVTM and CDR2 ANQGSEA. Between the trimmed V and J ends, which lost 1 base and 6 bases, there was a span of 6 bases. This CDR3 has 11 residues. The CDR3 spells CSVEGWDGYTF. The CDR3 DNA is TGCAGCGTTGAAGGGTGGGATGGCTACACCTTC. Full variable domain (remainder filled in from reference TRBV29-1 and TRBJ1-2): SAVISQKPSRDICQRGTSLTIQCQVDSQVTMMFWYRQQPGQSLTLIATANQGSEATYESGFVIDKFPISRPNLTFSTLTVSNMSPEDSSIYLCSVEGWDGYTFGSGTRLTVV.

Notes on this clone: The same CDR3 arises from other DNA sequences in this sample as well. The rearrangement links TRBV15 to TRBJ1-1; D remains ambiguous. Looked up from germline, CDR1 is LNHNV and CDR2 is YYDKDF (reference sequence). V was trimmed by 3 bases and J by 3 bases, leaving 5 bases between them. This CDR3 has 12 amino acids. This CDR3 reads CATSSGYTEAFF. DNA for the CDR3: TGTGCCACCAGCAGTGGTTACACTGAAGCTTTCTTT.

CDR3 amino acids: CASSQDHTSNQPQHF. CDR3 sequence (DNA): TGCGCCAGCAGCCAAGATCATACAAGCAATCAGCCCCAGCATTTT. The chain carries TRBV4-1 and TRBJ1-5, with no clear D. Germline V lookup: CDR1 MGHRA, CDR2 YSYEKL. This CDR3 has 15 residues. V shed 0 bases and J shed 1 base, with 7 bases lying between them.

Only a few counts were recorded for this clone. This chain uses TRBV30 with TRBJ1-1; maybe TRBD1 (5 bases). Trimming removed 3 bases at V and 1 base at J, with 9 bases between. CDR3 length equals 13 residues. Germline lookup yields CDR1 GTSNPN and CDR2 SVGIG (reference sequence). The CDR3: CAWRRGQNTEAFF. DNA for the CDR3: TGTGCCTGGAGACGAGGACAGAACACTGAAGCTTTCTTT.

The chain uses TRBV28 and TRBJ1-1, with D possibly TRBD1 on 5 matching bases. Germline values: CDR1 MDHEN, CDR2 SYDVKM. The CDR3 runs to 17 residues. The V end was cut by 5 bases, the J end by 4 bases, with 23 bases between. The CDR3 bases are TGTGCCAGCAGTCTCGTGGGGGGGGTGCTCTTTGTCACTGAAGCTTTCTTT. Its translation is CASSLVGGVLFVTEAFF.

The chain joins TRBV5-4 to TRBJ2-2; no clear D gene. CDR3 length: 13 amino acids. Germline V CDR1 and CDR2: SGHNT, YYREEE (reference sequence). V lost 4 bases and J lost 3, with 7 bases in between. CDR3 DNA sequence: TGTGCCAGCAGCCCCCCTGACACCGGGGAGCTGTTTTTT. This codes for CASSPPDTGELFF.

This chain uses TRBV6-5 with TRBJ2-2; D is unresolved. Per germline, CDR1 MNHEY and CDR2 SVGAGI. This CDR3 comprises 13 residues. V was trimmed by 6 bases and J by 3 bases, leaving 8 bases between them. CDR3 DNA sequence: TGTGCCAGCAGCCGTCGGTACACCGGGGAGCTGTTTTTT. Amino acid sequence: CASSRRYTGELFF.